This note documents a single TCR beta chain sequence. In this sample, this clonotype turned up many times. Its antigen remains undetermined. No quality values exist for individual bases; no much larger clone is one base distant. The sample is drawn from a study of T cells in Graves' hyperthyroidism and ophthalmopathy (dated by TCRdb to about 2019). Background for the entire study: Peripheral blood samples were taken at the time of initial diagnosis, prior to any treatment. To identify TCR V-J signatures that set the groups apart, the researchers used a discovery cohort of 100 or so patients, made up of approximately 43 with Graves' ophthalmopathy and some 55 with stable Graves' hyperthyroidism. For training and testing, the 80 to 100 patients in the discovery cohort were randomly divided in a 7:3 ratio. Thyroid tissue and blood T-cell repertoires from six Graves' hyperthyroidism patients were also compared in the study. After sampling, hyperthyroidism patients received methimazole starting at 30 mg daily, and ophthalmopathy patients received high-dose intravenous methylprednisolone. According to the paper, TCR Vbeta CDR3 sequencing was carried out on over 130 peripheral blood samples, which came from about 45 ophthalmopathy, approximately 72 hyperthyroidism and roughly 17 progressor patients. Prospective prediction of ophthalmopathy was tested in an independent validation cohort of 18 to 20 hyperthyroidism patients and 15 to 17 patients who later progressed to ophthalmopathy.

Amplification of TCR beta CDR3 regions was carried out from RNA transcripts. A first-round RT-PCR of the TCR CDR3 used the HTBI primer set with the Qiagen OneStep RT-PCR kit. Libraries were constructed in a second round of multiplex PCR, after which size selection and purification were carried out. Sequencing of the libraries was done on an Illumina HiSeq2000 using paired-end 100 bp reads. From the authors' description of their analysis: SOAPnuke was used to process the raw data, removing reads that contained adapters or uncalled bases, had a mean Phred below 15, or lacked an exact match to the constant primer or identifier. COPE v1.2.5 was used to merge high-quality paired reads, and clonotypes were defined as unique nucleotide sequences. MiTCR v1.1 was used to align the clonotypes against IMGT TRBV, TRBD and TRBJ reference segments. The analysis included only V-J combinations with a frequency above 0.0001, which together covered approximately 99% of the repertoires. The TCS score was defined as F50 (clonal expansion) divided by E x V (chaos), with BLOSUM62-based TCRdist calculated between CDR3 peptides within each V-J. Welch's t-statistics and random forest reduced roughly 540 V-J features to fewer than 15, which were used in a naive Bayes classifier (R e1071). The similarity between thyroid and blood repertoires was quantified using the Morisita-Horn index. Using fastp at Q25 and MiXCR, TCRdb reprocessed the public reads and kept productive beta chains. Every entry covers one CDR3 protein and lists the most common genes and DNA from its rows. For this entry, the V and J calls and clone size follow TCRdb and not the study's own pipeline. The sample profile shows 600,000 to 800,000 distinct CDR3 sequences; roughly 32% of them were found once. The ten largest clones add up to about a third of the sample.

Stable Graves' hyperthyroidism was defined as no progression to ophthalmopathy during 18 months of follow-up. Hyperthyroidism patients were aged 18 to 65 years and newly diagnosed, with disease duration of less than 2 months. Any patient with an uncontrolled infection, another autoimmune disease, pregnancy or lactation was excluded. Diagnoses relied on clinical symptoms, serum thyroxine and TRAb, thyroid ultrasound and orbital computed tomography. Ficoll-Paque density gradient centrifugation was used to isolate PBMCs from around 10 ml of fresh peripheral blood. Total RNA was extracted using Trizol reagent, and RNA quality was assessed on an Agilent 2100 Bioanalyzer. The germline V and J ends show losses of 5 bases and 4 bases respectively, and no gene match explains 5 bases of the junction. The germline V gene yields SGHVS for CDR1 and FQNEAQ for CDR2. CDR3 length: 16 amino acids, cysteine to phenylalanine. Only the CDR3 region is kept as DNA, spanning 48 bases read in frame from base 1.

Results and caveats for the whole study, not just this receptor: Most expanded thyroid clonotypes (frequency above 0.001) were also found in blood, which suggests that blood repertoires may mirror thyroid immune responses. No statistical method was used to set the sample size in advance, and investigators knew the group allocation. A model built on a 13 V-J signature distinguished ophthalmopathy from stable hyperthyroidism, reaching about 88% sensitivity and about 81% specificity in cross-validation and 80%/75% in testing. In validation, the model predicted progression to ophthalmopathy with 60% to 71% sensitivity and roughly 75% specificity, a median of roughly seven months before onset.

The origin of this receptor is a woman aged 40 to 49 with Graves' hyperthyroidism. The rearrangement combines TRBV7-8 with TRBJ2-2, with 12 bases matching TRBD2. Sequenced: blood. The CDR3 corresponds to CASSPRLAGVTGELFF. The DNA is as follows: TGTGCCAGCAGCCCCAGACTAGCGGGAGTCACCGGGGAGCTGTTTTTT.